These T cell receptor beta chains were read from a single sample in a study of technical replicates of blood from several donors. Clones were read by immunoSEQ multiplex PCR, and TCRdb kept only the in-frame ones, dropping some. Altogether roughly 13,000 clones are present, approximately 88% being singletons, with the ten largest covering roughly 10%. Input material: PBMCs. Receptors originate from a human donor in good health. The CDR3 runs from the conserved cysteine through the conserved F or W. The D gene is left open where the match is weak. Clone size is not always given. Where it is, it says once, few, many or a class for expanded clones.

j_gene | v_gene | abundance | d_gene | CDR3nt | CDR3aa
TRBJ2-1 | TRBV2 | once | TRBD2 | TGTGCCAGCAGCGCTACCCTACTAGCGGGAAAGAGCTCCTACAATGAGCAGTTCTTC | CASSATLLAGKSSYNEQFF
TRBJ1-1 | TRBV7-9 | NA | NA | TGTGCCAGCAGCTTTCAGTCGAACACTGAAGCTTTCTTT | CASSFQSNTEAFF
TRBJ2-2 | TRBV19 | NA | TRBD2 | TGTGCCAGTAGTATCAACGGGAGGGGAGTGGCCGGGGAGCTGTTTTTT | CASSINGRGVAGELFF
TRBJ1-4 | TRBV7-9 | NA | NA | TGTGCCAGCAGCCCAGGGGCTAATGAAAAACTGTTTTTT | CASSPGANEKLFF
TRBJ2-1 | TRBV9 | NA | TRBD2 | TGTGCCAGCAGCGTTTCTAGCGGGAGGGCCGATGAGCAGTTCTTC | CASSVSSGRADEQFF
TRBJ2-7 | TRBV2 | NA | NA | TGTGCCAGCAGTATCCCGGGCTCCTACGAGCAGTACTTC | CASSIPGSYEQYF
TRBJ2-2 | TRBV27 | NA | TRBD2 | TGTGCCAGCAGAGTACTAGCGGGAGACACCGGGGAGCTGTTTTTT | CASRVLAGDTGELFF
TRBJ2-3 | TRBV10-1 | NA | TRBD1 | TGCGCCAGCAGACCGGGACAGGGGACAGATACGCAGTATTTT | CASRPGQGTDTQYF
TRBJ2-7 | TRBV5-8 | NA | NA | TGTGCCAGCAGCCCTCCCAGCTCCTACGAGCAGTACTTC | CASSPPSSYEQYF
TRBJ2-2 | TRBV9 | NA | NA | TGTGCCAGCAGCGTAGGCGGCTACGGGGAGCTGTTTTTT | CASSVGGYGELFF
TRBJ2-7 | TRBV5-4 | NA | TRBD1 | TGTGCCAGCAGCTCCGGGACAGCTTCCTACGAGCAGTACTTC | CASSSGTASYEQYF
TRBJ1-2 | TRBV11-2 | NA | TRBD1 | TGTGCCAGCAGCTTAGGGTCTGGGACAGGGGGACAAGGCTACACCTTC | CASSLGSGTGGQGYTF